This is a list of T cell receptor beta chains from one sample in a study of blood T cell repertoires in COVID-19. Measured with immunoSEQ multiplex PCR; TCRdb has only the in-frame clones, and not every one. The sample contains 100,000 to 150,000 clones, approximately 90% of which appear only once. The specimen sequenced was peripheral blood. The receptors were gathered from a man aged 55 to 69 with COVID-19, enrolled during active disease. Both conserved end residues are part of each CDR3. D genes are given only for firm matches. Part of the rows lack a size; the others show once, few, many or a class for expanded clones.

V	D	J	size	CDR3	DNA
TRBV23-1	TRBD1	TRBJ2-7	NA	CASSQSAGQGTYEQYF	TGCGCCAGCAGTCAATCCGCGGGACAGGGAACCTACGAGCAGTACTTC
TRBV6-1	NA	TRBJ1-2	once	CASSEFGGHGYTF	TGTGCCAGCAGTGAATTTGGGGGCCATGGCTACACCTTC
TRBV11-2	TRBD1	TRBJ1-3	NA	CASTPGQGGNTIYF	TGTGCCAGCACTCCGGGACAGGGTGGAAACACCATATATTTT
TRBV14	TRBD2	TRBJ2-5	NA	CASSQVPAGQETQYF	TGTGCCAGCAGCCAAGTCCCAGCGGGACAAGAGACCCAGTACTTC
TRBV19	TRBD1	TRBJ1-3	NA	CASSIDRGQASGNTIYF	TGTGCCAGTAGTATAGATCGGGGACAGGCCTCTGGAAACACCATATATTTT
TRBV19	TRBD2	TRBJ2-4	NA	CASSIETPGGGKNIQYF	TGTGCCAGTAGTATCGAGACCCCGGGGGGGGGTAAAAACATTCAGTACTTC
TRBV18	NA	TRBJ1-1	NA	CASSQALNTEAFF	TGTGCCAGCTCACAAGCCCTGAACACTGAAGCTTTCTTT
TRBV10-3	NA	TRBJ2-2	NA	CAISDSGLDTGELFF	TGTGCCATCAGTGATTCGGGGTTAGACACCGGGGAGCTGTTTTTT
TRBV7-2	TRBD1	TRBJ1-1	once	CASSFEVQGLFTEAFF	TGTGCCAGCAGCTTTGAGGTACAGGGGCTATTCACTGAAGCTTTCTTT
TRBV25-1	TRBD2	TRBJ2-1	NA	CASSELGAGGRYNEQFF	TGTGCCAGCAGTGAATTGGGAGCGGGGGGACGTTACAATGAGCAGTTCTTC
TRBV6-5	TRBD2	TRBJ2-1	NA	CASSYPGLAGYNEQFF	TGTGCCAGCAGTTACCCAGGACTAGCGGGTTACAATGAGCAGTTCTTC
TRBV6-5	TRBD1	TRBJ1-5	NA	CASRIGQGVGPQHF	TGTGCCAGCCGGATCGGGCAGGGGGTTGGGCCCCAGCATTTT
TRBV19	NA	TRBJ2-7	few	CASSIDPAGYEQYF	TGTGCCAGTAGTATCGATCCGGCGGGGTACGAGCAGTACTTC
TRBV15	NA	TRBJ1-2	NA	CATSRGDGEGGYTF	TGTGCCACCAGCAGAGGAGACGGGGAAGGAGGCTACACCTTC
TRBV5-4	TRBD1	TRBJ1-4	few	CASSPGQGVEKLFF	TGTGCCAGCAGTCCCGGACAGGGGGTCGAAAAACTGTTTTTT
TRBV5-5	NA	TRBJ2-7	NA	CASSLVVGGGEQYF	TGTGCCAGCAGCTTGGTGGTGGGAGGAGGCGAGCAGTACTTC
TRBV6-2/TRBV6-3	TRBD2	TRBJ2-3	NA	CASSYPTGTSGRDTQYF	TGTGCCAGCAGTTACCCCACCGGGACTAGCGGTCGAGATACGCAGTATTTT
TRBV19	NA	TRBJ2-2	few	CASQTGNTGELFF	TGTGCCAGCCAAACAGGGAACACCGGGGAGCTGTTTTTT
TRBV30	NA	TRBJ1-5	NA	CAWSVGGNSNQPQHF	TGTGCCTGGAGTGTAGGGGGAAATAGCAATCAGCCCCAGCATTTT
TRBV2	TRBD1	TRBJ2-1	NA	CASSENRGRASEQFF	TGTGCCAGCAGTGAGAACAGGGGACGAGCAAGTGAGCAGTTCTTC
TRBV10-1	NA	TRBJ1-1	NA	CASSRGATTEAFF	TGCGCCAGCTCTCGGGGGGCGACCACTGAAGCTTTCTTT
TRBV5-1	NA	TRBJ2-5	NA	CASSLGQPKETQYF	TGCGCCAGCAGCTTGGGACAGCCCAAAGAGACCCAGTACTTC
TRBV5-8	NA	TRBJ1-5	NA	CASSFSGTANQPQHF	TGTGCCAGCAGCTTTAGCGGAACAGCAAATCAGCCCCAGCATTTT
TRBV28	NA	TRBJ1-5	NA	CASSSTRGRQPQHF	TGTGCCAGCAGTTCGACCCGGGGTCGGCAGCCCCAGCATTTT
TRBV30	NA	TRBJ1-6	NA	CARGGLNSPLHF	TGTGCCCGCGGGGGGCTTAATTCACCCCTCCACTTT
TRBV3-1/TRBV3-2	TRBD2	TRBJ2-7	NA	CASSQDGLAGGRYEQYF	TGTGCCAGCAGCCAAGATGGACTAGCGGGGGGGAGGTACGAGCAGTACTTC
TRBV30	TRBD1	TRBJ2-7	NA	CAGQNRDRGSYEQYF	TGTGCCGGCCAAAACCGGGACAGGGGTTCCTACGAGCAGTACTTC
TRBV6-6	NA	TRBJ1-1	NA	CASSSLSNTEAFF	TGTGCCAGCAGTTCCCTATCGAACACTGAAGCTTTCTTT
TRBV7-2	NA	TRBJ2-5	NA	CASSRRTGQETQYF	TGTGCCAGCAGCCGGCGGACTGGACAAGAGACCCAGTACTTC
TRBV2	NA	TRBJ2-7	NA	CASSEGRGRSSFYEQYF	TGTGCCAGCAGTGAAGGGCGGGGTCGGTCCTCCTTCTACGAGCAGTACTTC
TRBV7-9	TRBD2	TRBJ2-7	NA	CASSLPGGGSHEQYF	TGTGCCAGCAGCCTCCCGGGGGGGGGCTCCCACGAGCAGTACTTC
TRBV5-5	NA	TRBJ1-6	NA	CASSLDRNSPLHF	TGTGCCAGCAGCTTGGACAGGAATTCACCCCTCCACTTT
TRBV15	NA	TRBJ2-2	NA	CATSRGRGPTNTGELFF	TGTGCCACCAGCAGAGGGCGGGGCCCCACGAACACCGGGGAGCTGTTTTTT